A selection of T cell receptor beta chains follows, all from one sample in a study of glioma-infiltrating T cells after dendritic cell vaccination. Data came from immunoSEQ multiplex PCR; TCRdb stores just in-frame clones and leaves some out. Of 85,000 to 100,000 clones in the sample, roughly 80% were seen once. The sequencing here drew on blood, taken after dendritic cell vaccination. These receptors originate from a human donor with glioblastoma. Both conserved end residues are part of each CDR3. Each record gives: CDR3 length, V gene, J gene, CDR3 protein.

CDR3 length: 14; V gene: TRBV7-3; J gene: TRBJ2-3; CDR3 protein: CASSSAVGTDTQYF
CDR3 length: 17; V gene: TRBV29-1; J gene: TRBJ2-1; CDR3 protein: CSVDGTRGGSSYNEQFF
CDR3 length: 16; V gene: TRBV5-1; J gene: TRBJ2-1; CDR3 protein: CASSYLTSGGYNEQFF
CDR3 length: 16; V gene: TRBV4-1; J gene: TRBJ2-3; CDR3 protein: CASSPQDYFSTDTQYF
CDR3 length: 15; V gene: TRBV5-1; J gene: TRBJ2-1; CDR3 protein: CASSPGTGIMNEQFF
CDR3 length: 14; V gene: TRBV5-4; J gene: TRBJ1-1; CDR3 protein: CASSLEGWDTEAFF
CDR3 length: 16; V gene: TRBV15; J gene: TRBJ2-3; CDR3 protein: CATSIVAGGPTDTQYF
CDR3 length: 14; V gene: TRBV7-9; J gene: TRBJ2-1; CDR3 protein: CASSPRDIYNEQFF
CDR3 length: 14; V gene: TRBV19; J gene: TRBJ2-2; CDR3 protein: CATTTGLTTGELFF
CDR3 length: 15; V gene: TRBV6-1; J gene: TRBJ2-3; CDR3 protein: CATMEEGQGTDTQYF
CDR3 length: 17; V gene: TRBV4-1; J gene: TRBJ2-7; CDR3 protein: CASSQISRDRGTYEQYF
CDR3 length: 15; V gene: TRBV25-1; J gene: TRBJ1-3; CDR3 protein: CASSSGVSAGNTIYF
CDR3 length: 16; V gene: TRBV7-8; J gene: TRBJ2-5; CDR3 protein: CASSLLYGVKEETQYF
CDR3 length: 15; V gene: TRBV6-1; J gene: TRBJ2-7; CDR3 protein: CATSDLAGSSYEQYF
CDR3 length: 15; V gene: TRBV7-8; J gene: TRBJ2-5; CDR3 protein: CASSLVSVQGETQYF
CDR3 length: 16; V gene: TRBV7-7; J gene: TRBJ2-2; CDR3 protein: CASSLGSLQQTGELFF
CDR3 length: 18; V gene: TRBV4-2; J gene: TRBJ2-3; CDR3 protein: CASSQGNGGAPPTDTQYF
CDR3 length: 16; V gene: TRBV7-6; J gene: TRBJ1-1; CDR3 protein: CASSLEPGQGSTEAFF
CDR3 length: 12; V gene: TRBV5-1; J gene: TRBJ1-2; CDR3 protein: CASSLDGYGYTF
CDR3 length: 15; V gene: TRBV18; J gene: TRBJ2-7; CDR3 protein: CASSRDLLNTYEQYF
CDR3 length: 13; V gene: TRBV18; J gene: TRBJ1-5; CDR3 protein: CASSGDNNQPQHF
CDR3 length: 16; V gene: TRBV5-1; J gene: TRBJ2-1; CDR3 protein: CASSLGPPRLHNEQFF
CDR3 length: 15; V gene: TRBV5-4; J gene: TRBJ2-7; CDR3 protein: CASSSSTGPSYEQYF
CDR3 length: 16; V gene: TRBV4-2; J gene: TRBJ2-3; CDR3 protein: CASSQPSGGGTDTQYF
CDR3 length: 15; V gene: TRBV6-1; J gene: TRBJ2-7; CDR3 protein: CASGSERGTSYEQYF
CDR3 length: 13; V gene: TRBV29-1; J gene: TRBJ1-3; CDR3 protein: CSVVGAPGNTIYF
CDR3 length: 16; V gene: TRBV9; J gene: TRBJ2-2; CDR3 protein: CASSPLGTSGTGELFF
CDR3 length: 12; V gene: TRBV30; J gene: TRBJ1-5; CDR3 protein: CAFRAGNQPQHF
CDR3 length: 17; V gene: TRBV28; J gene: TRBJ1-2; CDR3 protein: CASRPRENRRGSYGYTF
CDR3 length: 16; V gene: TRBV6-1; J gene: TRBJ1-3; CDR3 protein: CASSEGTGESGNTIYF
CDR3 length: 14; V gene: TRBV30; J gene: TRBJ2-3; CDR3 protein: CAWSTAGAGDTQYF
CDR3 length: 14; V gene: TRBV4-2; J gene: TRBJ2-7; CDR3 protein: CASSQELAGYEQYF
CDR3 length: 13; V gene: TRBV6-6; J gene: TRBJ1-5; CDR3 protein: CASAPNSNQPQHF
CDR3 length: 15; V gene: TRBV5-1; J gene: TRBJ2-7; CDR3 protein: CASSLLGTGTAEQYF
CDR3 length: 15; V gene: TRBV7-3; J gene: TRBJ2-1; CDR3 protein: CASSFQAGPNNEQFF
CDR3 length: 13; V gene: TRBV4-1; J gene: TRBJ2-1; CDR3 protein: CASSQLARNEQFF
CDR3 length: 14; V gene: TRBV2; J gene: TRBJ2-3; CDR3 protein: CASSEIPGADTQYF
CDR3 length: 17; V gene: TRBV4-2; J gene: TRBJ2-5; CDR3 protein: CASSPWTSGGIGETQYF
CDR3 length: 18; V gene: TRBV12-2; J gene: TRBJ2-7; CDR3 protein: CASHPPEEGMATSYEQYF
CDR3 length: 17; V gene: TRBV27; J gene: TRBJ1-2; CDR3 protein: CASSLGGGYGWMDGYTF
CDR3 length: 16; V gene: TRBV5-1; J gene: TRBJ2-5; CDR3 protein: CASSLGSGVEGETQYF
CDR3 length: 16; V gene: TRBV5-4; J gene: TRBJ2-7; CDR3 protein: CASSQEAGTTLGEQYF
CDR3 length: 15; V gene: TRBV7-2; J gene: TRBJ2-2; CDR3 protein: CASSFSGQITGELFF
CDR3 length: 14; V gene: TRBV18; J gene: TRBJ2-2; CDR3 protein: CASSLQGTTGELFF
CDR3 length: 14; V gene: TRBV10-2; J gene: TRBJ1-3; CDR3 protein: CASTPGTVGNTIYF
CDR3 length: 13; V gene: TRBV15; J gene: TRBJ1-4; CDR3 protein: CATSRDRREKLFF
CDR3 length: 15; V gene: TRBV10-3; J gene: TRBJ2-7; CDR3 protein: CAISRAGGPAEEQYF
CDR3 length: 15; V gene: TRBV5-1; J gene: TRBJ1-5; CDR3 protein: CASSEMGHSNQPQHF
CDR3 length: 14; V gene: TRBV19; J gene: TRBJ2-7; CDR3 protein: CASSIGTDYYEQYF
CDR3 length: 12; V gene: TRBV2; J gene: TRBJ2-7; CDR3 protein: CASSPQGYEQYF
CDR3 length: 11; V gene: TRBV20-1; J gene: TRBJ2-1; CDR3 protein: CSARRGNEQFF
CDR3 length: 13; V gene: TRBV5-1; J gene: TRBJ1-5; CDR3 protein: CASSLEGLQPQHF
CDR3 length: 18; V gene: TRBV27; J gene: TRBJ2-1; CDR3 protein: CASRVGTSGISSYNEQFF
CDR3 length: 16; V gene: TRBV29-1; J gene: TRBJ2-1; CDR3 protein: CSVEEQWTSGGNEQFF
CDR3 length: 14; V gene: TRBV30; J gene: TRBJ1-6; CDR3 protein: CAWRQTIYNSPLHF
CDR3 length: 16; V gene: TRBV21-1; J gene: TRBJ1-2; CDR3 protein: CASSKVRLRRVHGYTF
CDR3 length: 17; V gene: TRBV18; J gene: TRBJ1-2; CDR3 protein: CASSPRNREGLDYGYTF
CDR3 length: 14; V gene: TRBV27; J gene: TRBJ1-1; CDR3 protein: CASSRLDRGTEAFF